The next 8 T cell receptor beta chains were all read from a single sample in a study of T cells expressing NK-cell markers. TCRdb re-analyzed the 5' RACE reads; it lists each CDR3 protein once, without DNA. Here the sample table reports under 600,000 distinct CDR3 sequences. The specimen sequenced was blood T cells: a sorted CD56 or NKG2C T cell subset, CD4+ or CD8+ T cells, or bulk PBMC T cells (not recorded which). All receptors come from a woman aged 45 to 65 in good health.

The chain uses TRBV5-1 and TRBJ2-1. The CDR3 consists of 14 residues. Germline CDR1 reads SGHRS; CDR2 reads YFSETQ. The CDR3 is CASSRAGTTNEQFF.

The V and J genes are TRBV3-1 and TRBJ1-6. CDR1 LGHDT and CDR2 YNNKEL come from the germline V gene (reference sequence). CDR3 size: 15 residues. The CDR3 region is CASSQERYWNSPLHF.

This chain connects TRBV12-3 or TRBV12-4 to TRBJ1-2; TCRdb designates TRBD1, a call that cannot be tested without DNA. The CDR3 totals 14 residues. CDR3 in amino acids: CASSFADRVGGYTF.

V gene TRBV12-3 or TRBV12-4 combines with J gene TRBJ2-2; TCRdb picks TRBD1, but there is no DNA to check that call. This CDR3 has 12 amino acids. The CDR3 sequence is CASSRDTGELFF.

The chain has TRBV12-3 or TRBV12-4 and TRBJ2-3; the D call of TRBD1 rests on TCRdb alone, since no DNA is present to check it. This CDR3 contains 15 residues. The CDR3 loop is CASSAGQFGSDTQYF.

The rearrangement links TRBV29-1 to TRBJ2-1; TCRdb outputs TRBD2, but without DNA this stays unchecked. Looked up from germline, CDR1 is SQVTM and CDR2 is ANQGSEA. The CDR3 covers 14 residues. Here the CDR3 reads CSVLLAGGLGEQFF.

The CDR3 spells CASSFFVAGITDTQYF. The chain recombines TRBV5-1 with TRBJ2-3; TCRdb lists TRBD2, though no DNA is available to test this call. Germline V gene lookup returns CDR1 SGHRS and CDR2 YFSETQ. This CDR3 is 16 amino acids long.

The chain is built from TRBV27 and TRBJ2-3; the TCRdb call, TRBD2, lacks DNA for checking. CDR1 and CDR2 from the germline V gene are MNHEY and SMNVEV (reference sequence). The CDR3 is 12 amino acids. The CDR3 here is CASIAWSGSTYF.